This TCR beta chain was found in a study of metastatic and nonmetastatic thyroid tumors. As for the study in general: Thyroid patients, malignant and benign, had repertoires compared across blood and tumor or nodule tissue.

Study conclusions and caveats: Reports indicated that malignant thyroid tumors showed significantly higher TCR beta diversity than benign nodules did, in blood and tumor.

Among the patients, none had received any treatment before thyroid surgery. This clone was seen repeatedly, ten times or more. The antigen is not known. With 2 bases removed from V and 0 bases from J, the gap between germline ends came to 12 bases. Germline V gives CDR1 SGHRS, CDR2 YFSETQ. There are 15 residues in the CDR3. Original methodology: The study took CDR3 differences across clinicopathological groups and made a distant-metastasis classifier for papillary thyroid cancer from them. Via MiXCR, TCRdb re-called the PCR reads. TCRdb's processing, not the authors' own work, is the source of the V and J calls. This sample yields 20,000 to 25,000 clones, of which approximately 10% are seen a single time; around 7.3% belongs to the top ten.

The sequenced sample consisted of blood. The V gene is TRBV5-1, the J gene TRBJ2-7, with a weak D call TRBD2 (6 bases). The TCR sequence derives from a female donor with papillary thyroid cancer or a benign thyroid nodule (not recorded which). Some clones in this sample may be carry-over from other donors' samples. This CDR3 reads CASSFSGTDSYEQYF. Written as DNA, the CDR3 is TGCGCCAGCAGCTTTAGCGGTACGGACTCCTACGAGCAGTACTTC. The variable domain in full, with the rest retrieved from reference TRBV5-1 and TRBJ2-7, is KAGVTQTPRYLIKTRGQQVTLSCSPISGHRSVSWYQQTPGQGLQFLFEYFSETQRNKGNFPGRFSGRQFSNSRSEMNVSTLELGDSALYLCASSFSGTDSYEQYFGPGTRLTVT.